What follows is one TCR beta chain and its context. Trimming shortened V by 4 bases and J by 5 bases, and 11 bases separated the two germline ends. This CDR3 has 14 amino acids. Germline V gene lookup returns CDR1 SGHTA and CDR2 FQGNSA. This sample is drawn from a study of blood T cell repertoires in COVID-19. Sequencing used immunoSEQ multiplex PCR; TCRdb keeps in-frame clones, though not all of them. The sample yields fewer than 45,000 clones, almost 85% seen once. The chain uses TRBV7-2 and TRBJ1-4; a possible D gene is TRBD1 (6 bases). The receptor's source is a human donor in a cohort sampled during active COVID-19. The sequenced sample was peripheral blood. The CDR3 DNA follows: TGTGCCAGCAGCTCAGGACAGAAGAATGAAAAACTGTTTTTT. Protein sequence: CASSSGQKNEKLFF.